What follows are 24 T cell receptor beta chains derived from one specimen sequenced in a study of cytomegalovirus exposure and HLA in healthy donors (dated by TCRdb to between 2016 and 2019). The protocol used for the library was the immunoSEQ multiplex PCR assay. For the multiplex PCR, a mixture combining 60 forward primers for TCR Vbeta segments and 13 reverse primers for TCR Jbeta segments was used. What TCRdb holds here is the immuneACCESS table cut down to in-frame rearrangements. Part of the clones is not present; checked against another copy, under half of the missing clones reflect an unresolved V gene, and the others are unexplained. The sample profile shows some 140,000 clones; 70% to 85% of them were found once. The ten largest make up just over 8.5% of the sample. Sequenced input: PBMCs. The receptors derive from a woman aged 45 to 65 in good health and CMV-seropositive.

The gene calls are TRBV7-2 and TRBJ2-2; TRBD1 matches 9 bases. Germline values: CDR1 SGHTA, CDR2 FQGNSA. V lost 0 bases to trimming and J lost 6 bases; unmatched junction nucleotides: 5. This CDR3 is 16 amino acids long. The CDR3 nucleotides read TGTGCCAGCAGCTTAGCGTCGGACAGGGGTTCCGGGGAGCTGTTTTTT. Translated: CASSLASDRGSGELFF.

The CDR3 region has the DNA TGTGCCAGCAGCCCACTTGGGACAGTACTTTACGAGCAGTACTTC. It specifies CASSPLGTVLYEQYF. The rearrangement joins TRBV14 to TRBJ2-7; 7 positions match TRBD1. The CDR3 is 15 residues long. The ends lost 4 bases at V and 4 bases at J; junction bases unmatched: 10. Germline CDR1 reads SGHDN; CDR2 reads FVKESK.

The chain carries TRBV9 and TRBJ1-4, with a possible D match to TRBD1 (6 bases). The CDR3 spans 15 residues. Trimming removed 3 bases from V and 7 bases from J, with 16 bases in between. The germline V gene has CDR1 SGDLS and CDR2 YYNGEE. This CDR3 reads CASSGQGLAGEKLFF. DNA of the CDR3: TGTGCCAGCAGCGGCCAGGGGCTAGCTGGTGAAAAACTGTTTTTT.

This clone occurred a few times. This rearrangement joins TRBV29-1 to TRBJ2-7; D possibly corresponds to TRBD1 (7 bases). Trimming stripped 5 bases from V and 4 bases from J, with 18 bases between. The CDR3 covers 14 residues. Germline V gene lookup returns CDR1 SQVTM and CDR2 ANQGSEA. As DNA, the CDR3 is TGCAGCGTTACTTTCGGAGGGGGCCGGTACGAGCAGTACTTC. Translated: CSVTFGGGRYEQYF.

This clone was picked up one time. The chain couples TRBV29-1 to TRBJ1-4; 8 positions agree with TRBD1. The V gene end was trimmed by 4 bases and the J gene end by 10 bases; junction bases not matched to a gene: 8. Germline V gene data show CDR1 as SQVTM and CDR2 as ANQGSEA. This CDR3 has 13 amino acids. CDR3 coding DNA: TGCAGCGTTGCCGGGACAGGAGTCGGAAAACTGTTTTTT. This sequence encodes CSVAGTGVGKLFF.

The chain couples TRBV2 to TRBJ2-1; 11 bases are shared with TRBD1. CDR1 is SNHLY and CDR2 is FYNNEI in the germline V gene. The V gene end was trimmed by 8 bases and the J gene end by 8 bases; junction bases not matched to a gene: 11. The CDR3 contains 15 residues. Written as DNA, the CDR3 is TGTGCCAGCCGATCCGGGACAGGGGGTTCGGATGAGCAGTTCTTC. Translated, it gives CASRSGTGGSDEQFF.

The rearrangement uses TRBV5-1 and TRBJ2-2, with 8 bases fitting TRBD1. After removal of 4 bases from V and 7 bases from J, the junction contained 6 bases not matched to a gene. The V gene's germline CDR1 is SGHRS and CDR2 YFSETQ. This CDR3 is built from 14 residues. The CDR3 DNA reads TGCGCCAGCAGCCCGGGACAGGACGACGGGGAGCTGTTTTTT. Amino acid sequence: CASSPGQDDGELFF.

This clone was detected many times. The CDR3 nucleotides are TGTGCCAGCAGTTCGGACAGGGGGCTAGGGCCCCAGCATTTT. Its translation: CASSSDRGLGPQHF. This chain connects TRBV6-6 to TRBJ1-5; 11 nucleotides match TRBD1. The CDR3 loop spans 14 amino acids. CDR1 MNHNY and CDR2 SVGAGI come from the germline V gene (reference sequence). Trimming at V came to 4 bases and at J to 9 bases, leaving 5 bases not matched to a gene.

The CDR3 sequence: CASSRDRRHEKLFF. The CDR3 bases are TGTGCCAGCAGCCGGGACAGGCGCCACGAAAAACTGTTTTTT. V usage is TRBV7-2 and J usage is TRBJ1-4, with 8 positions matching TRBD1. The V gene end was trimmed by 5 bases and the J gene end by 8 bases; junction bases not matched to a gene: 7. Germline V gives CDR1 SGHTA, CDR2 FQGNSA. This CDR3 has 14 residues.

This chain joins TRBV27 and TRBJ1-2; TRBD1 matches at 12 bases. The ends lost 2 bases at V and 4 bases at J; junction bases unmatched: 5. CDR1 is MNHEY and CDR2 is SMNVEV in the germline V gene (reference sequence). This CDR3 region has 16 residues. The CDR3 bases are TGTGCCAGCAGTTTACGGGGACAGGGGGCAGGCTATGGCTACACCTTC. Encoded protein: CASSLRGQGAGYGYTF.

The genes are TRBV7-9 and TRBJ1-1; tentative D call: TRBD1 (6 bases). The V end was cut by 0 bases, the J end by 0 bases, with 11 bases between. The CDR3 has 16 amino acids. Per germline, CDR1 SEHNR and CDR2 FQNEAQ (reference sequence). CDR3 nucleotides: TGTGCCAGCAGCTTAGCCCGGACAGAGGTGAACACTGAAGCTTTCTTT. As protein: CASSLARTEVNTEAFF.

V usage is TRBV2 and J usage is TRBJ1-6; the D gene is possibly TRBD1 (5 bases). CDR3 length: 14 residues. Germline V lookup: CDR1 SNHLY, CDR2 FYNNEI. V lost 7 bases and J 12 bases, leaving 19 bases between the germline ends. The CDR3 nucleotides are TGTGCCAGCATACAATCGGGGGGTACGGGACCCCTCCACTTT. The encoded protein is CASIQSGGTGPLHF.

The chain recombines TRBV4-1 with TRBJ2-1, with D maybe TRBD2 (7 bases). Germline lookup yields CDR1 MGHRA and CDR2 YSYEKL. The V and J ends lost 3 bases and 3 bases respectively, with 24 bases between them. The CDR3 covers 19 residues. CDR3 protein: CASSHPNSWEGTHYNEQFF. The CDR3 DNA sequence: TGCGCCAGCAGCCACCCCAACTCCTGGGAGGGGACACACTACAATGAGCAGTTCTTC.

In its sample, this clone was seen a few times. The chain recombines TRBV7-9 with TRBJ2-1; D gene ambiguous. Between the trimmed V and J ends, which lost 2 bases and 12 bases, there was a span of 11 bases. Germline assignment: CDR1 SEHNR and CDR2 FQNEAQ (reference sequence). The CDR3 consists of 12 residues. For the CDR3, the DNA is TGTGCCAGCAGCTTATCGGTTTCGGGGCAGTTCTTC. This sequence encodes CASSLSVSGQFF.

The CDR3 loop reads CASSPGQGPNTEAFF. The CDR3 coding sequence is TGTGCCAGCAGTCCGGGACAGGGACCAAACACTGAAGCTTTCTTT. This chain uses TRBV2 with TRBJ1-1; 9 bases are shared with TRBD1. Germline CDR1 SNHLY, CDR2 FYNNEI. The V gene end was trimmed by 5 bases and the J gene end by 2 bases; junction bases not matched to a gene: 6. The CDR3 has 15 residues. Complete variable domain (other parts from reference TRBV2 and TRBJ1-1): EPEVTQTPSHQVTQMGQEVILRCVPISNHLYFYWYRQILGQKVEFLVSFYNNEISEKSEIFDDQFSVERPDGSNFTLKIRSTKLEDSAMYFCASSPGQGPNTEAFFGQGTRLTVV.

V is TRBV7-2 and J is TRBJ1-2; maybe TRBD1 (5 bases). CDR1 is SGHTA and CDR2 is FQGNSA in the germline V gene. V was shortened by 5 bases and J by 8 bases, with 15 bases between the two germline ends. The CDR3 sequence is 13 residues long. The CDR3 here is CASSIPWGGGYTF. In DNA, the CDR3 is TGTGCCAGCAGCATTCCCTGGGGCGGCGGCTACACCTTC. Together with reference TRBV7-2 and TRBJ1-2, the CDR3 gives the full variable domain: GAGVSQSPSNKVTEKGKDVELRCDPISGHTALYWYRQSLGQGLEFLIYFQGNSAPDKSGLPSDRFSAERTGGSVSTLTIQRTQQEDSAVYLCASSIPWGGGYTFGSGTRLTVV.

The CDR3 DNA reads TGCGCCAGCAGCATACAGGGACAACAAGAGACCCAGTACTTC. Its protein is CASSIQGQQETQYF. The gene calls are TRBV5-1 and TRBJ2-5; D may be TRBD1 (6 bases). The CDR3 totals 14 residues. Trimming stripped 4 bases from V and 2 bases from J, with 12 bases between. The V gene's germline CDR1 is SGHRS and CDR2 YFSETQ.

J is TRBJ2-7 and V is TRBV9, with 9 nucleotides matching TRBD1. After removal of 4 bases from V and 5 bases from J, the junction contained 13 bases not matched to a gene. CDR1 and CDR2 from the germline V gene are SGDLS and YYNGEE. The CDR3 runs 16 residues. The CDR3 coding sequence is TGTGCCAGCAGCAGGCAATACAGGGGGCGAACCCACGAGCAGTACTTC. The encoded protein is CASSRQYRGRTHEQYF.

The chain uses TRBV9 and TRBJ1-3; 7 bases match TRBD1. With 3 bases clipped from V and 5 bases from J, the junction kept 2 bases outside the gene matches. CDR3 length: 13 residues. CDR1 is SGDLS, CDR2 YYNGEE, per germline. CDR3 in amino acids: CASSGDSRNTIYF. The CDR3 bases are TGTGCCAGCAGCGGGGACAGCCGAAACACCATATATTTT.

V is TRBV6-6 and J is TRBJ2-5, with TRBD2 matching over 9 bases. Unmatched junction bases numbered 13, after V lost 6 bases and J lost 5 bases. Germline CDR1 reads MNHNY; CDR2 reads SVGAGI (reference sequence). This CDR3 spans 16 amino acids. CDR3 DNA: TGTGCCAGCAGCCCCGTGGGCGGGGGGGCCGCGGAGACCCAGTACTTC. This sequence encodes CASSPVGGGAAETQYF.

The chain is built from TRBV28 and TRBJ1-1; 10 bases line up with TRBD1. The CDR3 sequence is 15 residues long. Germline CDR1 and CDR2: MDHEN and SYDVKM. The ends lost 5 bases at V and 5 bases at J; junction bases unmatched: 8. This chain's CDR3 is CASSTHRTGGTEAFF. For the CDR3, the DNA is TGTGCCAGCAGTACCCATAGGACAGGGGGGACTGAAGCTTTCTTT.

The chain joins TRBV2 to TRBJ2-7, with D possibly matching TRBD1 (6 bases). The CDR3 sequence is 12 residues long. V lost 4 bases and J lost 3, with 7 bases in between. Germline loops: CDR1 SNHLY, CDR2 FYNNEI. The CDR3, as DNA: TGTGCCAGCAGTGGGACAGACTACGAGCAGTACTTC. Its translation: CASSGTDYEQYF.

The chain joins TRBV19 to TRBJ2-3, with D maybe TRBD1 (6 bases). Germline CDR1 and CDR2: LNHDA and SQIVND (reference sequence). This CDR3 comprises 17 residues. V shed 0 bases and J shed 0 bases, with 13 bases lying between them. CDR3 sequence reads: CASSIDPVGGSTDTQYF. As DNA, the CDR3 is TGTGCCAGTAGTATAGATCCGGTAGGGGGTAGCACAGATACGCAGTATTTT.

This chain connects TRBV7-8 to TRBJ2-7; no clear D gene. The CDR3 has 12 amino acids. Trimming shortened V by 1 base and J by 5 bases, and 6 bases separated the two germline ends. Per the germline V gene, CDR1 is SGHVS and CDR2 is FQNEAQ. CDR3 sequence: CASSLDSHEQYF. The DNA of the CDR3 is TGTGCCAGCAGCTTAGACTCTCACGAGCAGTACTTC.